These 4 T cell receptor beta chains originate from one sample sequenced in a study of tumor-infiltrating lymphocytes in primary liver carcinoma. TCR beta cDNA was reverse-transcribed from approximately 0.45 ug of total RNA. The reaction used a constant-region primer and ProtoScript II reverse transcriptase. Three-round nested multiplex PCR performed with slightly modified ARM-PCR produced the TCR beta libraries. TRBV1-TRBV30 forward primers paired with a C-beta reverse primer were used in the first two PCR rounds, which ran approximately 10 cycles each. TCRdb processed the multiplex PCR reads anew with MiXCR; each CDR3 protein has one entry. The sample holds about 200,000 distinct CDR3 sequences, almost 65% seen once. Unsorted whole blood supplied the RNA, and germline DNA was extracted too. Sequencing was done on a sample of peripheral blood. The receptors here all came from a woman in her fifties or sixties with primary liver carcinoma and hepatitis B virus infection.

V is TRBV4-1 and J is TRBJ2-3; TRBD1 matches at 11 bases. Germline V gene data show CDR1 as MGHRA and CDR2 as YSYEKL. J gave up 6 bases and V 9 bases, and 29 bases lay outside the gene matches. This CDR3 comprises 21 residues. The CDR3 reads CASSRTWVGQGASGGRDTQYF. In DNA, the CDR3 is TGCGCCAGTAGCAGAACTTGGGTAGGACAGGGGGCTAGCGGTGGCCGGGATACGCAGTATTTT.

The V and J genes are TRBV20-1 and TRBJ2-7, with 14 bases aligning to TRBD2. J was trimmed by 5 bases and V by 4 bases; bases with no gene match: 4. This CDR3 is built from 14 residues. CDR1 and CDR2 (germline): DFQATT, SNEGSKA (reference sequence). CDR3 nucleotides: TGCAGTGCTATGAGGACTAGCGGGAGGAACGAGCAGTACTTC. Protein sequence: CSAMRTSGRNEQYF.

Points on this clonotype: A read error may be the cause here, since a much bigger clone is one base away. This sequence joins TRBV4-1 and TRBJ2-1; 7 bases align to TRBD1. The CDR3 covers 19 residues. Germline CDR1 and CDR2: MGHRA and YSYEKL. In nucleotides, the CDR3 is TGCGCCAGCAGCCAAGTTAAAACCTCTCAAGGGACAGCCTACAATAAGCAGTTCTTC. Translated: CASSQVKTSQGTAYNKQFF.

With respect to this clonotype: A read error may be the cause here, since a much bigger clone is one base away. The chain links TRBV4-1 to TRBJ2-7; 7 positions agree with TRBD1. Germline values: CDR1 MGHRA, CDR2 YSYEKL. The CDR3 loop spans 14 amino acids. CDR3 sequence reads: CAGSQGDISYEQYF. CDR3 sequence (DNA): TGCGCCGGCAGCCAGGGGGACATCTCCTACGAGCAGTACTTC.